This is a list of T cell receptor beta chains from one sample in a study of technical replicates of blood from a few donors. This table comes from immunoSEQ multiplex PCR, and its TCRdb copy is limited to in-frame clones, with some not included. This sample has about 83,000 clones, with roughly 92% found just once. The sequencing input was T cells isolated from PBMCs. The receptors derive from a human donor in good health. Each CDR3 is given with its conserved first and last residue. Fields, in order: clone size, V gene, J gene, CDR3 protein. Clone size, where shown, is once, few, many, or a class for clones that have expanded.

-	TRBV7-6	TRBJ1-1	CASSRGGVITEAFF
-	TRBV11-3	TRBJ2-3	CASSLHGGQSTDTQYF
-	TRBV7-9	TRBJ1-5	CASSLGRGSSQPQHF
-	TRBV11-3	TRBJ2-1	CASSLVGDTYNEQFF
-	TRBV5-4	TRBJ1-1	CASSYGQVKAFF
-	TRBV2	TRBJ2-3	CAKGDRPVTDTQYF
-	TRBV5-1	TRBJ2-5	CASSALLSSLETQYF
-	TRBV10-2	TRBJ2-1	CASIGLAGPGEQFF
-	TRBV5-6	TRBJ1-4	CASSTIDDGGNEKLFF
once	TRBV6-5	TRBJ2-1	CASSYSGAAPTNEQFF
-	TRBV18	TRBJ2-7	CASSPAKRGTGTYEQYF
-	TRBV28	TRBJ1-1	CASSLQAMNTEAFF
few	TRBV6-6	TRBJ1-2	CASSYDRSYGYTF
-	TRBV5-1	TRBJ2-7	CASSLVGTGSIEQYF
-	TRBV7-9	TRBJ2-2	CASSDDLIGKSNTGELFF
-	TRBV5-1	TRBJ2-3	CASSLAGTLFIDTQYF
-	TRBV28	TRBJ1-1	CASSPNREMNTEAFF
-	TRBV27	TRBJ2-7	CASSSSVASYEQYF
-	TRBV30	TRBJ2-1	CAWTSGPSYNEQFF
-	TRBV7-9	TRBJ1-1	CASSLEGQGTNTEAFF
-	TRBV15	TRBJ2-5	CATSRRTGGSPIQETQYF
-	TRBV28	TRBJ1-4	CASSPPKGAGEKLFF
-	TRBV18	TRBJ2-7	CASSPPMANYEQYF
-	TRBV30	TRBJ2-6	CAWSWGGSGANVLTF
-	TRBV5-1	TRBJ2-4	CASSSDRGGGLNIQYF
-	TRBV28	TRBJ1-5	CASSSPPGQYQPQHF
-	TRBV5-6	TRBJ1-1	CASSFRPRTVNWNTEAFF
once	TRBV7-8	TRBJ1-4	CASSPLGAVREKLFF
once	TRBV6-1	TRBJ2-1	CASVTSGRSNEQFF
-	TRBV18	TRBJ1-4	CASSPDRVSHEKLFF
-	TRBV15	TRBJ2-5	CATSGSGRVETQYF
once	TRBV21-1	TRBJ2-3	CASSKAEGGADTQYF
-	TRBV11-2	TRBJ2-7	CASSLIGGHEQYF